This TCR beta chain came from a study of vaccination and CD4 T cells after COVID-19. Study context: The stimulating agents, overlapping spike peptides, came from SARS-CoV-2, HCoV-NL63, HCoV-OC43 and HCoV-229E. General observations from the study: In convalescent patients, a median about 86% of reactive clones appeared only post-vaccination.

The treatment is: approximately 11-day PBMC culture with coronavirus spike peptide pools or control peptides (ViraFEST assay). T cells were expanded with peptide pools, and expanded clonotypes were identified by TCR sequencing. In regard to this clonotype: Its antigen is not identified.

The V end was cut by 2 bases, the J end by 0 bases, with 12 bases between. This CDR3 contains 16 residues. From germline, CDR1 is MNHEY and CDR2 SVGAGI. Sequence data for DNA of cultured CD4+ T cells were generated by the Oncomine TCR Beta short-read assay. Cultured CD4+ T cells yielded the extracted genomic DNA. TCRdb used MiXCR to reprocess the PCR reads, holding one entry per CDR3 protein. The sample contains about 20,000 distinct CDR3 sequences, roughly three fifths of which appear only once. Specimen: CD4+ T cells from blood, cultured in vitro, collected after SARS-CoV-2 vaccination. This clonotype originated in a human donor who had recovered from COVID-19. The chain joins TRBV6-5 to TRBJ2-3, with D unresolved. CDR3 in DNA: TGTGCCAGCAGTTACCGTATGTTCTCTAGCACAGATACGCAGTATTTT. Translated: CASSYRMFSSTDTQYF.